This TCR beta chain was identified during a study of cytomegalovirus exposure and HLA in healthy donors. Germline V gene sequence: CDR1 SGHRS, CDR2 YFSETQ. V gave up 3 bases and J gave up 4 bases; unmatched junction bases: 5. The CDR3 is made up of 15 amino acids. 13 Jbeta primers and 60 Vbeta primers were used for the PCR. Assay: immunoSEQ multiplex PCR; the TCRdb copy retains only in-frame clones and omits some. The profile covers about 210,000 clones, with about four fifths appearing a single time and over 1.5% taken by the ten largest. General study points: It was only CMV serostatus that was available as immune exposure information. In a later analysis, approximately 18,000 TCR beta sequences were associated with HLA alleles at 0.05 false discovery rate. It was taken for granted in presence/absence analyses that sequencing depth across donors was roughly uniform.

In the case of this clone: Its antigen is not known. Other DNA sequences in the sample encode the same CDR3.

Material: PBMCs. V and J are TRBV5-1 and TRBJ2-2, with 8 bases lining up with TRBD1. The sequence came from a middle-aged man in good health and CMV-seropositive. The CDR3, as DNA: TGCGCCAGCAGCTCCCGGGACAGGAGCACCGGGGAGCTGTTTTTT. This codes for CASSSRDRSTGELFF.